The clone carrying this TCR beta chain has a count of ten or more. Scientists amplified the TCR beta CDR3 regions from RNA transcripts. Second-round multiplex PCR came after a first-round RT-PCR that employed HTBI primers. Each CDR3 protein gets one entry after TCRdb re-called the multiplex PCR reads with MiXCR. This table holds about 340,000 distinct CDR3 sequences, roughly 16% found once. The source of the sample is a study of Graves' ophthalmopathy and Graves' hyperthyroidism. J gave up 2 bases and V 6 bases, and 6 bases lay outside the gene matches. The CDR3 has 13 residues. The germline V gene has CDR1 DFQATT and CDR2 SNEGSKA (reference sequence).

The receptor was isolated from an adult man with Graves' ophthalmopathy. Sequenced input: peripheral blood. The V gene is TRBV20-1, the J gene TRBJ2-5; 7 nucleotides agree with TRBD1. CDR3 DNA sequence: TGCAGTGCCCCCCGGGACAGACAAGAGACCCAGTACTTC. This translates into CSAPRDRQETQYF.